The T cell receptor (beta chain) under discussion was sequenced for a study of blood T cell repertoires in COVID-19. Across the study: T cells, B-cell-depleted T cells, or PBMCs supplied cDNA or gDNA.

Worth noting for this clone: It is unclear where the CDR3 begins or ends on the DNA, so no DNA is shown, and the CDR3 is as TCRdb lists it.

CDR1 is MRHNA and CDR2 is SNTAGT in the germline V gene. The CDR3 adds up to 15 amino acids, both ends counted. Study processing details: How many nucleated cells were present was estimated from reference gene primer amplification. TCRdb's copy holds only in-frame clones and misses some; the assay was immunoSEQ multiplex PCR. V and J calls and clone size follow that table, whereas D and trimming were derived from the DNA. This sample has some 50,000 clones; about 90% occur once, and the top ten carry 8.5% to 10%. The genes are TRBV6-4 and TRBJ1-1; the table's D call, TRBD1, has no DNA check behind it. The sample was peripheral blood. This clonotype was obtained from a human donor in a cohort sampled during active COVID-19. CDR3 sequence reads: CASSSSTDTNTEAFF.